This TCR beta chain was retrieved from a study of Graves' ophthalmopathy and Graves' hyperthyroidism. The study, taken as a whole, reports: Blood shared most expanded thyroid clonotypes above 0.001 frequency.

Amplification of the TCR beta CDR3 regions used RNA transcripts (as template). Second-round multiplex PCR came after a first-round RT-PCR that employed HTBI primers. TCRdb ran MiXCR on the multiplex PCR reads and lists one entry per CDR3 protein. The table shows approximately 410,000 distinct CDR3 sequences, with approximately 15% occurring only once. On this clonotype itself: Its antigen remains unidentified.

The CDR3 covers 14 residues. The junction had 4 bases not matched to a gene; V was cut back by 7 bases and J by 3 bases. The germline CDR1 and CDR2 sequences are MNHNS and SASEGT. The receptor comes from a woman in her late teens or twenties with stable Graves' hyperthyroidism. The sample taken for sequencing was peripheral blood. The chain combines TRBV6-1 with TRBJ2-7, with 12 bases that match TRBD2. The CDR3 spells CASKLTSGSYEQYF. The CDR3 nucleotides read TGTGCCAGCAAATTGACTAGCGGGAGCTACGAGCAGTACTTC.